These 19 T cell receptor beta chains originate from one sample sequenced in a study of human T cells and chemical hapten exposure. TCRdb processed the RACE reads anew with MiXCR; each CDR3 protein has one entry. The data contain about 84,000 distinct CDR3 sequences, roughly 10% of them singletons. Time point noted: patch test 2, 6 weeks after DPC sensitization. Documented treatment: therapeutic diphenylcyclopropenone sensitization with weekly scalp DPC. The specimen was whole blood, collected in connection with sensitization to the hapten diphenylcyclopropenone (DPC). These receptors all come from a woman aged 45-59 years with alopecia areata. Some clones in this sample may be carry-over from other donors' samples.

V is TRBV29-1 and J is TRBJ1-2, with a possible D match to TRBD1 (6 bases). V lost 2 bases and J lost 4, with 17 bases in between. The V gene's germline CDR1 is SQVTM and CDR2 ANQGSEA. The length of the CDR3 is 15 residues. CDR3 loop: CSVEKGDQGIYGYTF. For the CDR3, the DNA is TGCAGCGTTGAAAAGGGGGACCAGGGGATCTATGGCTACACCTTC.

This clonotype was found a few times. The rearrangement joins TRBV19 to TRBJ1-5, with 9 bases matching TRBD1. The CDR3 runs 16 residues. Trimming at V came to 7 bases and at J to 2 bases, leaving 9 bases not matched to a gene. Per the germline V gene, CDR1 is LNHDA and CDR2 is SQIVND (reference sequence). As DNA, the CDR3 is TGTGCCAGTACCGTTCGGCGGACAGGGGGCAATCAGCCCCAGCATTTT. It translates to CASTVRRTGGNQPQHF.

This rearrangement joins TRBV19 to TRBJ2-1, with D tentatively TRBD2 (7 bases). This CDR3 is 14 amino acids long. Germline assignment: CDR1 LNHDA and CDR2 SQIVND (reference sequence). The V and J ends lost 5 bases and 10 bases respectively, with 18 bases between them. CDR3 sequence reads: CASSVTSAQGEQFF. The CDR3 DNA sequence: TGTGCCAGTAGTGTCACTAGCGCTCAGGGGGAGCAGTTCTTC. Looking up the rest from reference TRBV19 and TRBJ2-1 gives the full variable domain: DGGITQSPKYLFRKEGQNVTLSCEQNLNHDAMYWYRQDPGQGLRLIYYSQIVNDFQKGDIAEGYSVSREKKESFPLTVTSAQKNPTAFYLCASSVTSAQGEQFFGPGTRLTVL.

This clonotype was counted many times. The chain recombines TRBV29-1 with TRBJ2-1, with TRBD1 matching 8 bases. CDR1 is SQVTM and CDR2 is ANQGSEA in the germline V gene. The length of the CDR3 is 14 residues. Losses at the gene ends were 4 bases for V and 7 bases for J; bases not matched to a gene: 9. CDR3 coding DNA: TGCAGCGTTGTATATACCGGACAGGGAAATGAGCAGTTCTTC. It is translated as CSVVYTGQGNEQFF.

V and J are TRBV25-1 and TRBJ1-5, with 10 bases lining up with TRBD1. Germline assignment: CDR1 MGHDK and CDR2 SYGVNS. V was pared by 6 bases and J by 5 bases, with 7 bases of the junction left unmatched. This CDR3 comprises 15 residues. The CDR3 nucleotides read TGTGCCAGCAGCGTGGACAGGGGGATGGATCAGCCCCAGCATTTT. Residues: CASSVDRGMDQPQHF. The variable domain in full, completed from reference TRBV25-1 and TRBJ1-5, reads EADIYQTPRYLVIGTGKKITLECSQTMGHDKMYWYQQDPGMELHLIHYSYGVNSTEKGDLSSESTVSRIRTEHFPLTLESARPSHTSQYLCASSVDRGMDQPQHFGDGTRLSIL.

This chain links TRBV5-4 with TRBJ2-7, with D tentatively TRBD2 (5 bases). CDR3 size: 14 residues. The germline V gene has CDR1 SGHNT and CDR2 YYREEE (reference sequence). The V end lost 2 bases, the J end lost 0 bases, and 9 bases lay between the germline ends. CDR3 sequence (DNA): TGTGCCAGCAGCTTTCGGGGATACTCCTACGAGCAGTACTTC. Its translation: CASSFRGYSYEQYF. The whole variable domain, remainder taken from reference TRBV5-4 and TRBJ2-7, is ETGVTQSPTHLIKTRGQQVTLRCSSQSGHNTVSWYQQALGQGPQFIFQYYREEENGRGNFPPRFSGLQFPNYSSELNVNALELDDSALYLCASSFRGYSYEQYFGPGTRLTVT.

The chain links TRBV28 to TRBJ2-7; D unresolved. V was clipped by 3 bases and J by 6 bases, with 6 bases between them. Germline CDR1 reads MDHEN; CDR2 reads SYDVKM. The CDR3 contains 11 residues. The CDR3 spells CASSFLREQYF. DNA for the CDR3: TGTGCCAGCAGTTTCCTGCGCGAGCAGTACTTC.

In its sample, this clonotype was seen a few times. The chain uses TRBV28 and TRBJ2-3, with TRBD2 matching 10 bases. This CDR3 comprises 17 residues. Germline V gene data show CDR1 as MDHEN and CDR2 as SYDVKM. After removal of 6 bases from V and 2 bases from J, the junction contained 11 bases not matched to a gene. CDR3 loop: CASSTLLAGVPTDTQYF. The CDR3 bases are TGTGCCAGCAGCACCCTTCTAGCGGGAGTTCCCACAGATACGCAGTATTTT.

The CDR3 DNA follows: TGTGCCAGTAGTGGAACCCCGGGACTAGCGGGAGGACTCTCCTACAATGAGCAGTTCTTC. Protein sequence: CASSGTPGLAGGLSYNEQFF. The chain links TRBV19 to TRBJ2-1, with 15 nucleotides matching TRBD2. The germline V gene has CDR1 LNHDA and CDR2 SQIVND (reference sequence). The J segment lost 0 bases and the V segment lost 5 bases, leaving 11 bases of the junction unmatched. The CDR3 has 20 amino acids.

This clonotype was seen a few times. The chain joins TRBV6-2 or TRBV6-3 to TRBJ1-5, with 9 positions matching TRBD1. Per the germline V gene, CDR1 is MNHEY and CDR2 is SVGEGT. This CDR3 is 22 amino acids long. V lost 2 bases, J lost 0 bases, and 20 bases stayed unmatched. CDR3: CASSYLDRGGFWASLSNQPQHF. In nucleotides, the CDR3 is TGTGCCAGCAGTTACCTGGACAGGGGTGGCTTCTGGGCAAGCCTTAGCAATCAGCCCCAGCATTTT.

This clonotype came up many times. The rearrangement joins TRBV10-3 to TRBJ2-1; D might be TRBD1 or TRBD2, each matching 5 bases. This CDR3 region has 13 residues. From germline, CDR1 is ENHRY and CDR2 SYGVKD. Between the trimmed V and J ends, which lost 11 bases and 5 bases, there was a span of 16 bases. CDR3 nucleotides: TGTGCCGCCTCCCGGGACGGGCACAATGAGCAGTTCTTC. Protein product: CAASRDGHNEQFF.

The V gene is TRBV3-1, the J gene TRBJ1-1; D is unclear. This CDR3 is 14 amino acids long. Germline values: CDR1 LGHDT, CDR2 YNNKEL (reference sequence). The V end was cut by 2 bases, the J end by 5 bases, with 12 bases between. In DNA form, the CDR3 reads TGTGCCAGCAGCCAACCGGGGAGAAATACTGAAGCTTTCTTT. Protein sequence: CASSQPGRNTEAFF. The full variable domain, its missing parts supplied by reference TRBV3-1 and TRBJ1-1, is DTAVSQTPKYLVTQMGNDKSIKCEQNLGHDTMYWYKQDSKKFLKIMFSYNNKELIINETVPNRFSPKSPDKAHLNLHINSLELGDSAVYFCASSQPGRNTEAFFGQGTRLTVV.

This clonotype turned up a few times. The CDR3 nucleotides are TGTGCCAGCAGCTTGGCGGGGCCGGGAACCTACGAGCAGTACTTC. Translating gives CASSLAGPGTYEQYF. The chain couples TRBV7-2 to TRBJ2-7, with D maybe TRBD2 (6 bases). The CDR3 contains 15 residues. V lost 3 bases to trimming and J lost 2 bases, with 14 bases between them. Germline CDR1 SGHTA, CDR2 FQGNSA.

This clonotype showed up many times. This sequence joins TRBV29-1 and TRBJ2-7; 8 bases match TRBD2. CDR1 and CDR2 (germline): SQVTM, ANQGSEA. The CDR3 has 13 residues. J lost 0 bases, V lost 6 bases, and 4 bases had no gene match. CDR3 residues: CSVDLAGSYEQYF. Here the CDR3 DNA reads TGCAGCGTGGATCTAGCGGGCTCCTACGAGCAGTACTTC.

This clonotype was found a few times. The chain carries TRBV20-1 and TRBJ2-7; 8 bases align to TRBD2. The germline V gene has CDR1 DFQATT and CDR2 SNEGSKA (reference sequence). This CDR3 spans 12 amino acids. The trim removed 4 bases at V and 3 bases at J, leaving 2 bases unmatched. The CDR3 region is CSATGTSYEQYF. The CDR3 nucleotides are TGCAGTGCTACCGGGACTAGCTACGAGCAGTACTTC.

CDR3 nucleotide sequence: TGCAGTGCTAGAGTTTCACAGGGGAATTCACCCCTCCACTTT. Protein product: CSARVSQGNSPLHF. The chain links TRBV20-1 to TRBJ1-6; 7 bases fit TRBD1. The CDR3 sequence is 14 residues long. Germline assignment: CDR1 DFQATT and CDR2 SNEGSKA (reference sequence). With V trimmed by 1 base and J by 7 bases, 4 bases remained unmatched.

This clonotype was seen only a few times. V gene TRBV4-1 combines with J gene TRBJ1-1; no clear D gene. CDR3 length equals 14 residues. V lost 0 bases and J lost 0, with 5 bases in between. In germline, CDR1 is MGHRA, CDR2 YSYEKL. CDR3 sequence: CASSQDILNTEAFF. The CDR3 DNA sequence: TGCGCCAGCAGCCAAGATATATTGAACACTGAAGCTTTCTTT.

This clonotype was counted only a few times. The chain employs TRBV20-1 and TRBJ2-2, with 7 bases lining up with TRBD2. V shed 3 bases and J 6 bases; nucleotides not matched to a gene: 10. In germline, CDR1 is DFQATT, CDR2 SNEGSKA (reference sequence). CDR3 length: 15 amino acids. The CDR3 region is CSASLAGRVAGELFF. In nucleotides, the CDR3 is TGCAGTGCTAGTCTTGCAGGGAGGGTCGCCGGGGAGCTGTTTTTT.

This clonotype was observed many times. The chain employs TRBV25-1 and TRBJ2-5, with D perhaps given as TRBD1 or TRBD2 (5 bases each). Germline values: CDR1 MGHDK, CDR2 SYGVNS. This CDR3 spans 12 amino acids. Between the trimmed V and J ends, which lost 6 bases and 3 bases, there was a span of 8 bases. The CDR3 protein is CASSGTEETQYF. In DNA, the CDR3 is TGTGCCAGCAGCGGGACGGAAGAGACCCAGTACTTC.